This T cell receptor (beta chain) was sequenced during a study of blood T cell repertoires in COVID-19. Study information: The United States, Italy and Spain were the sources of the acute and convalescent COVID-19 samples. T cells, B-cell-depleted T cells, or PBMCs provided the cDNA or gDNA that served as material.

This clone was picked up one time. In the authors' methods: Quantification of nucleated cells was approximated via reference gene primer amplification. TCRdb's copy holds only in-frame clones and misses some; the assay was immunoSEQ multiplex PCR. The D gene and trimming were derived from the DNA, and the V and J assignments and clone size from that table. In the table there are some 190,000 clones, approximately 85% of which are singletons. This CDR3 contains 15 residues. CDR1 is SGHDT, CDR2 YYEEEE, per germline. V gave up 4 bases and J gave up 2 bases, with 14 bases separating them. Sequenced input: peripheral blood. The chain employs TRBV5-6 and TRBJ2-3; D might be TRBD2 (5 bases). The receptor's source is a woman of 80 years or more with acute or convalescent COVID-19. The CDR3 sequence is CASSAIGGFTDTQYF. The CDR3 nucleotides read TGTGCCAGCAGCGCGATAGGAGGCTTCACAGATACGCAGTATTTT.